The 7 T cell receptor beta chains in this list originate from one sample, sequenced in a study of shared clonotypes between healthy human individuals (dated by TCRdb to about 2020). Library preparation employed the immunoSEQ multiplex PCR assay. Here the immuneACCESS table is served through TCRdb, limited to in-frame sequences with V and J called. Missing clones are a known gap in these copies; in checked studies unresolved V genes cover under half, and the rest lacks a known reason. The sample profile shows fewer than 850,000 clones; about 78% of them were found once. The top ten clonotypes cover around 1.8% of the sample. The source material was memory CD4+ T cells sorted from blood. What the cell subset or site label conveys for this sample: CD45RA-negative fraction. These receptors were taken from a woman aged 25 to 39 in good health.

V is TRBV11-3 and J is TRBJ2-1; TRBD1 agrees at 8 bases. The CDR3 has 16 amino acids. CDR1 is SGHNT, CDR2 YENEEA, per germline. V dropped 4 bases and J dropped 5; count of bases not matched to a gene: 10. CDR3 nucleotide sequence: TGTGCCAGCAGCTCCGGCGGGACAGGAGGGCACAATGAGCAGTTCTTC. This encodes CASSSGGTGGHNEQFF. The full variable domain, rest sourced from reference TRBV11-3 and TRBJ2-1, is EAGVVQSPRYKIIEKKQPVAFWCNPISGHNTLYWYLQNLGQGPELLIRYENEEAVDDSQLPKDRFSAERLKGVDSTLKIQPAELGDSAVYLCASSSGGTGGHNEQFFGPGTRLTVL.

This clone has a count of ten or more. The chain combines TRBV27 with TRBJ1-1; 8 nucleotides match TRBD1. Germline loops: CDR1 MNHEY, CDR2 SMNVEV (reference sequence). With V trimmed by 7 bases and J by 6 bases, 10 bases remained unmatched. The CDR3 is 14 residues long. The CDR3 reads CASKVADRGAEAFF. CDR3 DNA sequence: TGTGCCAGCAAAGTGGCCGACAGGGGCGCTGAAGCTTTCTTT.

The J gene is TRBJ1-5, the V gene TRBV27; D is unclear. Germline assignment: CDR1 MNHEY and CDR2 SMNVEV (reference sequence). CDR3 size: 15 residues. Deletions cut 5 bases from V and 1 base from J, with 12 bases between. In DNA form, the CDR3 reads TGTGCCAGCAGTGGGCTTGATTGGAGCAATCAGCCCCAGCATTTT. This translates into CASSGLDWSNQPQHF.

This clone appeared a single time. The genes are TRBV19 and TRBJ2-2; possible D gene TRBD1, 6 bases. The CDR3 is 15 residues long. Per germline, CDR1 LNHDA and CDR2 SQIVND (reference sequence). V was shortened by 4 bases and J by 1 base, with 10 bases between the two germline ends. CDR3 sequence reads: CASSTHRENTGELFF. DNA of the CDR3: TGTGCCAGTAGTACCCACAGGGAGAACACCGGGGAGCTGTTTTTT.

This clone was observed a handful of times. The J gene is TRBJ2-4, the V gene TRBV29-1, with TRBD2 identical over 10 bases. Germline V lookup: CDR1 SQVTM, CDR2 ANQGSEA. V was clipped by 5 bases and J by 6 bases; unmatched bases: 4. The CDR3 has 13 residues. CDR3 loop: CSVTGTSVNIQYF. The CDR3 DNA is TGCAGCGTTACCGGGACTAGCGTAAACATTCAGTACTTC.

This clone has more than one count but fewer than ten. This chain connects TRBV13 to TRBJ2-3; 8 positions agree with TRBD2. Germline V gives CDR1 PRHDT, CDR2 FYEKMQ (reference sequence). The V gene end was trimmed by 2 bases and the J gene end by 5 bases; junction bases not matched to a gene: 18. The CDR3 has 19 residues. CDR3 amino acids: CASSLLIGAGGKWVDTQYF. DNA for the CDR3: TGTGCCAGCAGCTTATTGATTGGCGCGGGGGGCAAGTGGGTAGATACGCAGTATTTT.

This clone was observed a few times. The rearrangement joins TRBV7-2 to TRBJ2-7; TRBD1 matches at 9 bases. This CDR3 is built from 17 residues. V dropped 6 bases and J dropped 0; count of bases not matched to a gene: 12. Per germline, CDR1 SGHTA and CDR2 FQGNSA. The CDR3 loop reads CASSYTGTGLSSYEQYF. The CDR3 DNA follows: TGTGCCAGCAGTTATACCGGGACAGGGCTGAGCTCCTACGAGCAGTACTTC.